This TCR beta chain was profiled in a study of prognosis after radiotherapy for stage I lung cancer. Study-level background: Newly diagnosed primary stage I lung tumors were present in fourteen patients, and oligometastatic NSCLC after surgical resection of the primary tumor was present in roughly 5 patients. Radiotherapy: SBRT, 3 to 5 fractions, biologically effective dose at least 100 Gy.

Study observations and caveats: Determination of whether the expanded TCR clones were tumor-specific was not performed. Reportedly, patients with and without metastases differed in TRBV and TRBJ gene usage.

From genomic DNA, two-round multiplex PCR was used to amplify TCR beta CDR3. The use of primers specific to each TRBV and TRBJ gene characterized first-round PCR. TCRdb passed the multiplex PCR reads through MiXCR, listing each CDR3 protein once. The profile covers about 16,000 distinct CDR3 sequences, with approximately 40% appearing a single time and around 38% taken by the ten largest. This clonotype appeared a few times. Its specificity is unknown. Germline CDR1 reads MNHEY; CDR2 reads SVGEGT. Trimming stripped 5 bases from V and 8 bases from J, with 22 bases between. The CDR3 consists of 15 residues.

This sample comprised PBMCs, obtained before or after stereotactic body radiation therapy (not recorded which). This chain links TRBV6-2 or TRBV6-3 with TRBJ2-7, with a possible D match to TRBD2 (6 bases). This clonotype originated in a donor of 50 years or more with non-small cell lung cancer. DNA of the CDR3: TGTGCCAGCAGTCATACCGGGACTGGAGGGCCCAAGCAGTACTTC. Translated: CASSHTGTGGPKQYF.